Each of the 18 T cell receptor beta chains below was sequenced from the same sample in a study of human T cells and chemical hapten exposure. Specified time point: pre-sensitization, week 0. The treatment is: therapeutic diphenylcyclopropenone sensitization with weekly scalp DPC. It was from unfractionated whole blood that total RNA was extracted. One entry per CDR3 protein results from TCRdb running MiXCR on the RACE reads. This sample carries some 36,000 distinct CDR3 sequences, over 9% of them seen once, and the ten largest clones take 27%. This specimen consisted of whole blood, obtained in connection with sensitization to the hapten diphenylcyclopropenone (DPC). The receptors derive from a man aged 50-60 years with alopecia areata. Some clones in this sample may be carry-over from other donors' samples.

This clonotype was picked up many times. V gene TRBV19 combines with J gene TRBJ1-2, with a weak D call TRBD1 (6 bases). The CDR3 totals 13 residues. V was shortened by 4 bases and J by 5 bases, with 11 bases between the two germline ends. Per the germline V gene, CDR1 is LNHDA and CDR2 is SQIVND (reference sequence). The DNA of the CDR3 is TGTGCCAGTAGTAGTCAGGGGCAGTATGGCTACACCTTC. This encodes CASSSQGQYGYTF.

This clonotype was seen repeatedly, ten times or more. This chain connects TRBV20-1 to TRBJ2-3; no reliable D call. This CDR3 contains 16 residues. The V end was cut by 2 bases, the J end by 0 bases, with 15 bases between. Germline CDR1 is DFQATT and CDR2 is SNEGSKA (reference sequence). DNA for the CDR3: TGCAGTGCTAGATTTTGGGTGTCCCTGAGCACAGATACGCAGTATTTT. It yields the protein CSARFWVSLSTDTQYF.

The chain uses TRBV5-1 and TRBJ2-7, with 9 bases identical to TRBD1. Germline V lookup: CDR1 SGHRS, CDR2 YFSETQ. This CDR3 is built from 15 residues. V was clipped by 0 bases and J by 5 bases; unmatched bases: 6. CDR3 protein: CASSLARGTGNEQYF. The CDR3 coding sequence is TGCGCCAGCAGCTTGGCACGCGGGACAGGGAACGAGCAGTACTTC.

As for this clonotype: It may be a read error: a sequence one base away is much more abundant. The gene calls are TRBV7-9 and TRBJ2-2; perhaps TRBD2 as D (5 bases). The CDR3 contains 14 residues. Germline assignment: CDR1 SEHNR and CDR2 FQNEAQ (reference sequence). The CDR3, as DNA: TGTGTCAGCAGGCACCTACTAGGGACCGGGGAGCTGTTTTTT. Translating gives CVSRHLLGTGELFF.

This clonotype has ten or more counts. The chain joins TRBV28 to TRBJ1-1; D is ambiguous. Trimming removed 6 bases from V and 0 bases from J, with 11 bases in between. The CDR3 loop spans 14 amino acids. Per germline, CDR1 MDHEN and CDR2 SYDVKM. The CDR3 region is CASSIFPLNTEAFF. CDR3 in DNA: TGTGCCAGCAGCATCTTCCCACTGAACACTGAAGCTTTCTTT. The complete variable domain, with remaining parts taken from reference TRBV28 and TRBJ1-1, reads DVKVTQSSRYLVKRTGEKVFLECVQDMDHENMFWYRQDPGLGLRLIYFSYDVKMKEKGDIPEGYSVSREKKERFSLILESASTNQTSMYLCASSIFPLNTEAFFGQGTRLTVV.

This clonotype was detected a few times. The junction departs from germline at one end; a sequencing error may be responsible. This chain links TRBV30 with TRBJ1-2; unclear D gene. This CDR3 comprises 8 residues. Germline loops: CDR1 GTSNPN, CDR2 SVGIG (reference sequence). This CDR3 is CAWPGRSF. CDR3 bases: TGTGCCTGGCCTGGGCGGTCCTTC.

This clonotype appeared once. The gene calls are TRBV11-2 and TRBJ1-1; D might be TRBD1 (5 bases). Germline V gene sequence: CDR1 SGHAT, CDR2 FQNNGV. Between the trimmed V and J ends, which lost 0 bases and 10 bases, there was a span of 12 bases. The CDR3 is 13 residues long. The CDR3 here is CASSLDLQGRAFF. In DNA, the CDR3 is TGTGCCAGCAGCTTAGATCTTCAGGGTAGAGCTTTCTTT.

This clonotype came up many times. One end of the junction is discordant with germline, which a read error may explain. This sequence joins TRBV5-4 and TRBJ2-5, with D perhaps matching TRBD2 (5 bases). Germline assignment: CDR1 SGHNT and CDR2 YYREEE (reference sequence). The CDR3 spans 16 residues. Here the CDR3 reads CASRLAAGIVQETQYF. CDR3 coding DNA: TGTGCCAGCAGATTGGCGGCGGGTATAGTACAAGAGACCCAGTACTTC.

This clonotype appeared many times. This sequence joins TRBV11-2 and TRBJ2-1; D is uncertain. The germline gives CDR1 SGHAT, CDR2 FQNNGV. CDR3 size: 12 residues. The germline V and J ends were trimmed by 1 base and 13 bases, with 11 bases remaining between them. The CDR3 reads CASSLVPLSQFF. DNA of the CDR3: TGTGCCAGCAGCTTAGTCCCACTATCCCAGTTCTTC.

This clonotype appeared many times. V gene TRBV29-1 combines with J gene TRBJ1-2; D is ambiguous. Trimming took 2 bases from V and 8 from J, leaving 18 bases between them. The germline gives CDR1 SQVTM, CDR2 ANQGSEA. The CDR3 is 14 amino acids. CDR3 loop: CSVESVNRMGGYTF. The CDR3 DNA follows: TGCAGCGTTGAATCCGTGAACAGAATGGGCGGCTACACCTTC. The full variable domain, rest sourced from reference TRBV29-1 and TRBJ1-2, is SAVISQKPSRDICQRGTSLTIQCQVDSQVTMMFWYRQQPGQSLTLIATANQGSEATYESGFVIDKFPISRPNLTFSTLTVSNMSPEDSSIYLCSVESVNRMGGYTFGSGTRLTVV.

Many counts were recorded for this clonotype. Written as DNA, the CDR3 is TGCAGCGTTCCCGGGACAGGGAGGTACGAGCAGTACTTC. Encoded protein: CSVPGTGRYEQYF. This chain joins TRBV29-1 and TRBJ2-7; the match to TRBD1 covers 9 bases. The CDR3 runs 13 residues. Germline lookup yields CDR1 SQVTM and CDR2 ANQGSEA. Trimming cost V 5 bases and J 4 bases; bases outside gene matches: 6.

This clonotype was counted between two and nine times. The chain employs TRBV7-2 and TRBJ2-7; D uncertain. Trimming cost V 3 bases and J 0 bases, with 9 bases left between them. The CDR3 length is 14 residues. The germline gives CDR1 SGHTA, CDR2 FQGNSA. In DNA, the CDR3 is TGTGCCAGCAGCTTCGCTAGGCCCTCCTACGAGCAGTACTTC. Protein product: CASSFARPSYEQYF.

The CDR3: CSVTRQGTSYEQYF. CDR3 DNA sequence: TGCAGCGTTACACGACAGGGAACTTCCTACGAGCAGTACTTC. The chain recombines TRBV29-1 with TRBJ2-7; 7 nucleotides line up with TRBD1. Trimming cost V 5 bases and J 1 base; bases outside gene matches: 8. There are 14 residues in the CDR3. The germline V gene has CDR1 SQVTM and CDR2 ANQGSEA.

In its sample, this clonotype was seen many times. The J gene is TRBJ2-5, the V gene TRBV3-1, with 9 bases matching TRBD1. V trimming: 4 bases; J trimming: 5 bases; junction bases outside the gene matches: 5. The CDR3 has 14 residues. The germline V gene has CDR1 LGHDT and CDR2 YNNKEL (reference sequence). CDR3 residues: CASSPHRGPETQYF. The CDR3 nucleotides read TGTGCCAGCAGCCCGCACAGGGGGCCGGAGACCCAGTACTTC.

This clonotype was picked up many times. The gene calls are TRBV18 and TRBJ1-5; no definite D call. Germline loops: CDR1 KGHSH, CDR2 LQKENI. The CDR3 runs to 15 residues. The germline V and J ends were trimmed by 3 bases and 4 bases, with 13 bases remaining between them. CDR3 in amino acids: CASSPADRLNQPQHF. In nucleotides, the CDR3 is TGTGCCAGCTCACCCGCCGACCGACTAAATCAGCCCCAGCATTTT.

Many counts were recorded for this clonotype. The V and J genes are TRBV7-8 and TRBJ2-3, with 11 bases that match TRBD2. CDR3 length: 16 amino acids. Germline CDR1 and CDR2: SGHVS and FQNEAQ. Trimming took 3 bases from V and 5 from J; bases not matched to a gene: 7. The CDR3 DNA follows: TGTGCCAGCAGCTTTCGGACTAGCGGGCTGGGAGATACGCAGTATTTT. It yields the protein CASSFRTSGLGDTQYF.

This rearrangement joins TRBV4-3 to TRBJ2-1; 8 nucleotides agree with TRBD1. Germline-derived CDR1 and CDR2 are LGHNA and YSLEER. The ends lost 0 bases at V and 2 bases at J; junction bases unmatched: 6. The CDR3 totals 17 residues. CDR3 DNA: TGCGCCAGCAGCCAAGATTACAGGGGGGAGCCCTACAATGAGCAGTTCTTC. Translating it yields CASSQDYRGEPYNEQFF.

This clonotype has a single count. The rearrangement joins TRBV10-3 to TRBJ2-7, with a possible D match to TRBD1 (5 bases). Germline V CDR1 and CDR2: ENHRY, SYGVKD. With 4 bases removed from V and 8 bases from J, the gap between germline ends came to 15 bases. This CDR3 has 13 amino acids. In nucleotides, the CDR3 is TGTGCCATCAGTGGATCACAGGCCCCTCAGCAGTACTTC. This codes for CAISGSQAPQQYF.